This T cell receptor (beta chain) was documented in a study of beta chain features in type 1 diabetes. Study at large: Cell yields, gender and age were comparable in patients and healthy donors. Findings and limits, study-wide: Moderate yet significant TCRB CDR3 shortening was seen in Type 1 diabetes patients in all four CD4+ subsets.

This clone came up a few times. Its target is unknown. Sequenced material consisted of expressed TCRB transcripts (all of the isolated RNA was reverse transcribed). The method was immunoSEQ multiplex PCR; TCRdb's version includes in-frame clones alone and lacks a portion of them. The sample has 330,000 or so clones, about 20% seen once. Germline V CDR1 and CDR2: GTSNPN, SVGIG (reference sequence). V shed 3 bases and J shed 3 bases, with 15 bases lying between them. The length of the CDR3 is 14 residues. This chain joins TRBV30 and TRBJ2-7, with D maybe TRBD1 (5 bases). Sample: naive CD4+ T cells from blood. The sequence was obtained from a woman aged 18 to 35 in good health. The CDR3 DNA reads as TGTGCCTGGAGGACCCCCTCAACAGGCTACGAGCAGTACTTC. Its translation: CAWRTPSTGYEQYF.